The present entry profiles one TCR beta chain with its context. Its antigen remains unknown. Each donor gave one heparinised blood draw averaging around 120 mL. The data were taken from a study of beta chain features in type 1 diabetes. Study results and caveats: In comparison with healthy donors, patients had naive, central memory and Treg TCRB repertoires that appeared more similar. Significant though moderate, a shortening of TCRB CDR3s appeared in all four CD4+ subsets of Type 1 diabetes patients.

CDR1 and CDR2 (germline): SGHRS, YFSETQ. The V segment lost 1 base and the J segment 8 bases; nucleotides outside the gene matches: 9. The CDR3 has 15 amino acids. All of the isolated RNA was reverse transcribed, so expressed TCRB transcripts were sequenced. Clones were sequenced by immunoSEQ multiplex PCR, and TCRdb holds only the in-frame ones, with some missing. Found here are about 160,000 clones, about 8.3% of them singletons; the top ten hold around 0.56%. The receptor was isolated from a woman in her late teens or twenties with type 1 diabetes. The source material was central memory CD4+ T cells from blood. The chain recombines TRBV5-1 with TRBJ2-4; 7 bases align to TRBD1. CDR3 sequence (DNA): TGCGCCAGCAGCTTGATTGAAGGGGGCAGGGACATTCAGTACTTC. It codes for CASSLIEGGRDIQYF. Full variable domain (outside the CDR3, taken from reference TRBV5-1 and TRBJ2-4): KAGVTQTPRYLIKTRGQQVTLSCSPISGHRSVSWYQQTPGQGLQFLFEYFSETQRNKGNFPGRFSGRQFSNSRSEMNVSTLELGDSALYLCASSLIEGGRDIQYFGAGTRLSVL.